The 27 T cell receptor beta chains below were found in one sample sequenced in a study of post-analysis software for immune sequencing data. Unique molecular identifiers were built into the TCR beta cDNA libraries. TCRdb re-derived calls from the PCR reads in MiXCR, one entry per CDR3 protein. Seen here are about half a million distinct CDR3 sequences, approximately 34% observed once, and the top ten hold about 5.6%. Which antigens these TCRs recognize remains unknown. Study-wide results and caveats: Relative to controls, patients had a few TRBV segments at higher frequency, with TRBV5-6, TRBV5-1 and TRBV20-1 among these.

Material: blood. The receptors originated from a girl aged 2-17 years with multiple sclerosis.

This clonotype has only a few counts. Mismatch with germline at one junction end may stem from a read error. The CDR3 spells CVSSTTSGDYNEQFF. The CDR3 DNA reads TGTGTCAGCTCAACGACTAGCGGGGATTACAATGAGCAGTTCTTC. V is TRBV7-9 and J is TRBJ2-1; 11 bases map to TRBD2. This CDR3 region has 15 residues. Looked up from germline, CDR1 is SEHNR and CDR2 is FQNEAQ (reference sequence).

This clonotype was seen a few times. CDR3 sequence (DNA): TGCGCCAGCAGCTTCGACGGGACAGGGGTCGATGAGCAGTTCTTC. Amino acids: CASSFDGTGVDEQFF. The chain uses TRBV5-1 and TRBJ2-1, with TRBD1 matching 10 bases. Germline V CDR1 and CDR2: SGHRS, YFSETQ. The CDR3 loop spans 15 amino acids. Unmatched junction bases numbered 7, after V lost 2 bases and J lost 8 bases.

The genes are TRBV6-5 and TRBJ1-2; the match to TRBD1 covers 7 bases. In germline, CDR1 is MNHEY, CDR2 SVGAGI. V gave up 6 bases and J gave up 6 bases; unmatched junction bases: 4. The CDR3 loop spans 12 amino acids. The CDR3 region is CASRRGPDGYTF. The DNA for the CDR3 is TGTGCCAGCAGAAGGGGGCCCGATGGCTACACCTTC.

This clonotype has a handful of counts. The gene calls are TRBV10-3 and TRBJ2-1; the match to TRBD1 covers 7 bases. CDR1 and CDR2 from the germline V gene are ENHRY and SYGVKD. Trimming at V came to 0 bases and at J to 3 bases, leaving 2 bases not matched to a gene. CDR3 size: 15 residues. The CDR3 DNA is TGTGCCATCAGTGAGTCCAGGGGGAACTACAATGAGCAGTTCTTC. Translation: CAISESRGNYNEQFF.

This chain links TRBV12-5 with TRBJ1-2, with D tentatively TRBD1 (6 bases). V was pared by 6 bases and J by 4 bases, with 24 bases between. Germline CDR1 LGHNT, CDR2 FRNRAP. The CDR3 has 17 residues. CDR3 loop: CASGPSGGPDSSYGYTF. In DNA, the CDR3 is TGTGCTAGTGGCCCAAGCGGCGGGCCGGACAGTAGCTATGGCTACACCTTC.

This clonotype turned up a few times. The chain joins TRBV11-2 to TRBJ2-1, with D perhaps matching TRBD2 (5 bases). This CDR3 spans 16 amino acids. With 2 bases removed from V and 4 bases from J, the gap between germline ends came to 15 bases. Germline V gene lookup returns CDR1 SGHAT and CDR2 FQNNGV. The CDR3 DNA reads as TGTGCCAGCAGCTTACTGGGAGAGCCGAATTACAATGAGCAGTTCTTC. Translation: CASSLLGEPNYNEQFF.

This clonotype was observed a few times. The gene calls are TRBV5-1 and TRBJ2-1, with 8 bases fitting TRBD2. Trimming cost V 6 bases and J 5 bases; bases outside gene matches: 10. Per the germline V gene, CDR1 is SGHRS and CDR2 is YFSETQ. The CDR3 is made up of 15 amino acids. The CDR3 is CASTLKGGGHNEQFF. The CDR3 DNA reads TGCGCCAGCACACTCAAAGGCGGGGGGCACAATGAGCAGTTCTTC.

This clonotype was observed a few times. The rearrangement links TRBV28 to TRBJ2-3; D not certain. The CDR3 length is 15 residues. Deletions cut 5 bases from V and 0 bases from J, with 12 bases between. Germline CDR1 is MDHEN and CDR2 is SYDVKM. In DNA, the CDR3 is TGTGCCAGCAGTCCAAGGGAAATCAGCACAGATACGCAGTATTTT. This translates into CASSPREISTDTQYF.

This chain connects TRBV11-2 to TRBJ2-5; no definite D call. The CDR3 loop spans 11 amino acids. CDR1 and CDR2 from the germline V gene are SGHAT and FQNNGV. V lost 9 bases to trimming and J lost 5 bases, with 10 bases between them. CDR3 bases: TGTGCCAGTGGGGTAGGGGAGACCCAGTACTTC. As protein: CASGVGETQYF. Using reference TRBV11-2 and TRBJ2-5 for the parts outside the CDR3, the full variable domain is EAGVAQSPRYKIIEKRQSVAFWCNPISGHATLYWYQQILGQGPKLLIQFQNNGVVDDSQLPKDRFSAERLKGVDSTLKIQPAKLEDSAVYLCASGVGETQYFGPGTRLLVL.

The genes are TRBV5-4 and TRBJ2-1; D is undetermined. Trimming removed 4 bases at V and 5 bases at J, with 10 bases between. CDR1 is SGHNT, CDR2 YYREEE, per germline (reference sequence). This CDR3 has 13 residues. CDR3 sequence: CASSPSPDNEQFF. The CDR3 coding sequence is TGTGCCAGCAGCCCATCCCCGGACAATGAGCAGTTCTTC.

This clonotype was observed a few times. The chain is built from TRBV18 and TRBJ2-7; 7 bases match TRBD1. Germline loops: CDR1 KGHSH, CDR2 LQKENI. The CDR3 consists of 14 residues. After removal of 3 bases from V and 2 bases from J, the junction contained 4 bases not matched to a gene. CDR3 nucleotides: TGTGCCAGCTCACCCGGGACAGATACCTACGAGCAGTACTTC. Residues: CASSPGTDTYEQYF.

This clonotype was counted between two and nine times. CDR3 coding DNA: TGTGCCAGCAGCCCCACAGGCTTGAACACTGAAGCTTTCTTT. This gives the protein CASSPTGLNTEAFF. The chain joins TRBV7-9 to TRBJ1-1; D perhaps matches TRBD1 (5 bases). V was clipped by 5 bases and J by 0 bases, with 10 bases between them. The CDR3 is 14 residues long. The germline CDR1 and CDR2 sequences are SEHNR and FQNEAQ (reference sequence).

This clonotype showed up just a few times. This chain uses TRBV7-8 with TRBJ2-1; D gene ambiguous. Trimming took 7 bases from V and 8 from J, leaving 9 bases between them. The CDR3 totals 11 residues. Germline V CDR1 and CDR2: SGHVS, FQNEAQ. The CDR3 DNA is TGTGCCAGCACCCTTCTTCATGAGCAGTTCTTC. Amino acids: CASTLLHEQFF.

The chain is built from TRBV27 and TRBJ2-5; possibly TRBD1 or TRBD2 for D (5 bases each). Germline V lookup: CDR1 MNHEY, CDR2 SMNVEV (reference sequence). Trimming stripped 5 bases from V and 1 base from J, with 17 bases between. This CDR3 has 16 amino acids. CDR3 bases: TGTGCCAGCAGTGCATGGGACCTCACTACCCAAGAGACCCAGTACTTC. It encodes CASSAWDLTTQETQYF.

V gene TRBV3-1 combines with J gene TRBJ2-5; no reliable D call. Trimming removed 0 bases from V and 4 bases from J, with 9 bases in between. The CDR3 sequence is 14 residues long. Per germline, CDR1 LGHDT and CDR2 YNNKEL (reference sequence). As DNA, the CDR3 is TGTGCCAGCAGCCAAGAGTCCTTTAGAGAGACCCAGTACTTC. This sequence encodes CASSQESFRETQYF.

The sample holds a few counts of this clonotype. This chain uses TRBV7-9 with TRBJ2-7, with 8 bases lining up with TRBD1. This CDR3 region has 13 residues. Germline loops: CDR1 SEHNR, CDR2 FQNEAQ (reference sequence). Unmatched junction bases numbered 5, after V lost 5 bases and J lost 5 bases. The CDR3 nucleotides read TGTGCCAGCAGCATAGGACAGGGCAACGAGCAGTACTTC. Translation gives CASSIGQGNEQYF. The full variable domain, completed using reference TRBV7-9 and TRBJ2-7, is DTGVSQNPRHKITKRGQNVTFRCDPISEHNRLYWYRQTLGQGPEFLTYFQNEAQLEKSRLLSDRFSAERPKGSFSTLEIQRTEQGDSAMYLCASSIGQGNEQYFGPGTRLTVT.

This clonotype was seen more than once but under ten times. The chain is built from TRBV27 and TRBJ1-4; a weak D match, TRBD1 (6 bases). The germline CDR1 and CDR2 sequences are MNHEY and SMNVEV (reference sequence). The CDR3 is made up of 15 amino acids. The V end lost 5 bases, the J end lost 0 bases, and 10 bases lay between the germline ends. The CDR3 nucleotides are TGTGCCAGCAGTCCGGACAGATCAACTAATGAAAAACTGTTTTTT. Its protein is CASSPDRSTNEKLFF.

V usage is TRBV12-3 or TRBV12-4 and J usage is TRBJ2-5, with D perhaps being TRBD1 or TRBD2 (7 bases each). The CDR3 consists of 18 residues. Trimming stripped 0 bases from V and 1 base from J, with 18 bases between. The CDR3 loop is CASSLANAGGVFQETQYF. CDR3 sequence (DNA): TGTGCCAGCAGTTTAGCTAATGCAGGGGGGGTATTCCAAGAGACCCAGTACTTC.

This clonotype has more than one count but fewer than ten. The rearrangement joins TRBV18 to TRBJ1-2; 8 nucleotides line up with TRBD1. The CDR3 loop spans 14 amino acids. Germline V gene data show CDR1 as KGHSH and CDR2 as LQKENI. The trim removed 2 bases at V and 8 bases at J, leaving 7 bases unmatched. CDR3 sequence reads: CASSPVDRVMGYTF. CDR3 nucleotide sequence: TGTGCCAGCTCACCAGTGGACAGGGTGATGGGCTACACCTTC.

This clonotype was found a few times. The CDR3 nucleotides are TGTGCCAGGGCCGGGACAGGCTCTAACTACGAGCAGTACTTC. It codes for CARAGTGSNYEQYF. J is TRBJ2-7 and V is TRBV27, with 8 bases that match TRBD1. Per germline, CDR1 MNHEY and CDR2 SMNVEV (reference sequence). CDR3 length equals 14 residues. V shed 9 bases, J shed 3 bases, and the junction held 10 bases outside the gene matches.

This clonotype was counted a few times. This chain links TRBV7-9 with TRBJ2-2; D not certain. This CDR3 has 13 amino acids. Germline values: CDR1 SEHNR, CDR2 FQNEAQ (reference sequence). The germline V and J ends were trimmed by 1 base and 6 bases, with 6 bases remaining between them. The DNA of the CDR3 is TGTGCCAGCAGCTTAGGCTGGGCCGGGGAGCTGTTTTTT. Translated, it gives CASSLGWAGELFF.

J is TRBJ2-7 and V is TRBV4-1; a weak D match, TRBD2 (6 bases). Per the germline V gene, CDR1 is MGHRA and CDR2 is YSYEKL. Trimming left V 1 base short and J 0 bases short, with 10 bases between. The CDR3 spans 15 residues. The CDR3 spells CASSQGGVPSYEQYF. Here the CDR3 DNA reads TGCGCCAGCAGCCAAGGGGGGGTACCCTCCTACGAGCAGTACTTC.

This clonotype was recorded a few times. The junction departs from germline at one end; a sequencing error may be responsible. The V and J genes are TRBV5-6 and TRBJ2-3; tentative D call: TRBD2 (6 bases). CDR3 length equals 14 residues. Germline loops: CDR1 SGHDT, CDR2 YYEEEE. CDR3 in amino acids: CAGSFSGRGDTQYF. Here the CDR3 DNA reads TGTGCCGGCAGCTTCAGCGGGCGGGGAGATACGCAGTATTTT.

V usage is TRBV4-1 and J usage is TRBJ2-6; D may be TRBD1 (6 bases). The length of the CDR3 is 19 residues. Trimming shortened V by 0 bases and J by 7 bases, and 22 bases separated the two germline ends. CDR1 MGHRA and CDR2 YSYEKL come from the germline V gene. The CDR3 sequence: CASSQDSQGNRGIANVLTF. CDR3 sequence (DNA): TGCGCCAGCAGCCAAGATTCACAGGGAAATCGAGGAATAGCCAACGTCCTGACTTTC.

This sequence joins TRBV4-1 and TRBJ2-5; 12 bases fit TRBD2. CDR1 is MGHRA, CDR2 YSYEKL, per germline. V lost 4 bases and J lost 11; bases outside the gene matches: 14. The CDR3 sequence is 16 residues long. CDR3 protein: CASSLLAGGQQYKQYF. CDR3 DNA sequence: TGCGCCAGCAGCCTCCTAGCGGGGGGGCAACAATACAAGCAGTACTTC.

This chain links TRBV27 with TRBJ2-6, with D possibly matching TRBD1 (5 bases). V was trimmed by 4 bases and J by 3 bases, leaving 13 bases between them. CDR1 and CDR2 from the germline V gene are MNHEY and SMNVEV (reference sequence). The CDR3 consists of 16 residues. In nucleotides, the CDR3 is TGTGCCAGCAGTTCCCTTCAGGGTGGTGGGGCCAACGTCCTGACTTTC. As protein: CASSSLQGGGANVLTF.

The chain joins TRBV3-1 to TRBJ1-1, with D unclear. V was cut by 2 bases and J by 5 bases, with 6 bases left in between. Germline CDR1 reads LGHDT; CDR2 reads YNNKEL (reference sequence). The CDR3 contains 12 residues. The CDR3 sequence: CASSQRLTEAFF. DNA for the CDR3: TGTGCCAGCAGCCAACGGTTAACTGAAGCTTTCTTT.